This TCR beta chain was obtained from a study of response to subunit inactivated influenza vaccine. Findings and limits, study-wide: The authors offered the suggestion that each seasonal influenza vaccination recruits few new T cells.

The ends were cut back, 0 bases at V and 3 bases at J, with 9 bases in the middle. This CDR3 region has 15 residues. The germline V gene encodes CDR1 MGHRA and CDR2 YSYEKL. In its sample, this clonotype was seen a few times. The target antigen is unknown. MiXCR was run by TCRdb on the RT-PCR reads, yielding one entry per CDR3 protein. The sample comprises some 180,000 distinct CDR3 sequences, around 8.8% of which are singletons, and roughly 10% rests with the top ten. This receptor was taken from a man aged 50 to 59 who received an inactivated influenza vaccine. The chain joins TRBV4-1 to TRBJ1-5; D is unresolved. The sample in question was non-naive T cells sorted from PBMCs, obtained on the day of vaccination. The chain's CDR3 is CASSQEARANQPQHF. CDR3 nucleotides: TGCGCCAGCAGCCAAGAAGCCAGAGCCAATCAGCCCCAGCATTTT.